This T cell receptor beta chain was documented in a study of T-cell memory formation after mild COVID-19. Via MiXCR, TCRdb re-called the 5' RACE reads, giving one row per CDR3 protein. The data hold fewer than 200,000 distinct CDR3 sequences, with roughly 13% observed a single time. General study results and limits: Clones that shrank (day 15 to 85) were balanced CD4/CD8, whereas later expanders leaned CD4+. Memory sampled before infection contained some responding clones, suggesting cross-reactive memory joined.

As concerns this clonotype: What it recognizes is unknown.

Trimming took off 1 base at V and 2 bases at J, with 13 bases between the two ends. The CDR3 covers 16 residues. Germline CDR1 reads KGHDR; CDR2 reads SFDVKD. This chain joins TRBV24-1 and TRBJ2-5; the D gene is possibly TRBD2 (6 bases). The sample consisted of PBMCs or a T cell subset sorted from them (not recorded which). This receptor was identified in a man younger than 35 who had mild COVID-19 (a few samples of this study predate the infection). Cell type and time point are not known. The CDR3 DNA reads TGTGCCACCAGTGATTTCGGGTCCAGCGGGCAAGAGACCCAGTACTTC. Protein: CATSDFGSSGQETQYF.